This is a list of T cell receptor beta chains from one sample in a study of T cell responses to AZD1222 COVID-19 vaccine. Using immunoSEQ multiplex PCR, the repertoire was profiled, and TCRdb retains in-frame clones only, with some absent. The sample lists about 31,000 clones; 88% were seen once. The sequenced sample was peripheral blood, obtained 28 days after the second AZD1222 dose. These receptors came from an adult who received the AZD1222 COVID-19 vaccine. The CDR3 runs from the conserved cysteine through the conserved F or W. Each record gives: clone size, J gene, D gene, V gene, CDR3 protein, CDR3 DNA. D genes are given only for firm matches. Only part of the rows carry a size: once, few, many, or a class if the clone is expanded.

. | TRBJ1-1 | . | TRBV6-5 | CASTSIRGFDTEAFF | TGTGCCAGCACCAGTATCAGGGGATTCGACACTGAAGCTTTCTTT
. | TRBJ1-1 | . | TRBV12-3/TRBV12-4 | CASSSVGGTEAFF | TGTGCCAGCAGTTCGGTCGGGGGCACTGAAGCTTTCTTT
. | TRBJ2-7 | . | TRBV4-1 | CASSQVLGSGVRYEQYF | TGCGCCAGCAGCCAAGTGTTAGGGTCAGGGGTGAGGTATGAGCAGTACTTC
. | TRBJ2-5 | . | TRBV29-1 | CSVPVWGGARETQYF | TGCAGCGTTCCGGTGTGGGGGGGCGCCCGGGAGACCCAGTACTTC
. | TRBJ2-4 | . | TRBV21-1 | CASSNRNIQYF | TGTGCCAGCAGCAATCGGAACATTCAGTACTTC
. | TRBJ1-2 | . | TRBV27 | CASSLTAASGYTF | TGTGCCAGCAGTTTAACGGCAGCTAGTGGCTACACCTTC
. | TRBJ2-3 | . | TRBV6-2/TRBV6-3 | CASSYQGSTDTQYF | TGTGCCAGCAGTTACCAGGGGAGCACAGATACGCAGTATTTT
once | TRBJ1-5 | . | TRBV30 | CAWSDRVSVFQPQHF | TGTGCCTGGAGTGACCGCGTAAGTGTATTTCAGCCCCAGCATTTT
. | TRBJ2-2 | TRBD1 | TRBV5-4 | CASSGLWGQGTGELFF | TGTGCCAGCAGTGGGTTGTGGGGACAGGGCACCGGGGAGCTGTTTTTT
few | TRBJ2-7 | . | TRBV4-1 | CASSQDLGYEQYF | TGCGCCAGCAGCCAAGATTTAGGGTACGAGCAGTACTTC
. | TRBJ1-5 | . | TRBV6-2/TRBV6-3 | CASSYSMEIGSNQPQHF | TGTGCCAGCAGTTACTCGATGGAGATTGGTAGCAATCAGCCCCAGCATTTT